This entry is about one T cell receptor beta chain. Its antigen is not known. The data derive from a study of cytomegalovirus exposure and HLA in healthy donors. Study-level points and caveats: Reports credit the classifier with highly specific, highly sensitive diagnosis of cytomegalovirus status. Only CMV serostatus was available as immune exposure information.

The PCR made use of 60 Vbeta and 13 Jbeta primers. Clones were read by immunoSEQ multiplex PCR, and TCRdb kept only the in-frame ones, dropping some. Here the sample spans 150,000 to 200,000 clones, about three quarters being singletons. The receptor's source is a young woman in good health and CMV-seronegative. Material: PBMCs.

CDR3 in DNA: TGTGCCAGCAGTTTAATGGCGGGGAGCTCCTACGAGCAGTACTTC. Residues: CASSLMAGSSYEQYF. The J gene is TRBJ2-7, the V gene TRBV28; perhaps TRBD2 as D (6 bases). V lost 2 bases and J 0 bases, leaving 11 bases between the germline ends. The CDR3 extends over 15 amino acids. The germline CDR1 and CDR2 sequences are MDHEN and SYDVKM.